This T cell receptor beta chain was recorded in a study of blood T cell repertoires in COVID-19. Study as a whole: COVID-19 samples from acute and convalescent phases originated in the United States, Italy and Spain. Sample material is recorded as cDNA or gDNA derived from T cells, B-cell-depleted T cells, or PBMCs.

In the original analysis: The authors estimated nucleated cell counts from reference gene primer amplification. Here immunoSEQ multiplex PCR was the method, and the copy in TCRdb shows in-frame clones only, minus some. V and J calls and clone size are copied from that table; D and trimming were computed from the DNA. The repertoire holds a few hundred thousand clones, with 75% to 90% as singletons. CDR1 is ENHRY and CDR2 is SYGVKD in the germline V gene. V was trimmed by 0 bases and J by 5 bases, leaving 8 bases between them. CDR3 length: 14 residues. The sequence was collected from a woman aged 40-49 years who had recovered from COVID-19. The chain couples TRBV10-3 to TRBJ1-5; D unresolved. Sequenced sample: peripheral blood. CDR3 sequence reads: CAISESFGDQPQHF. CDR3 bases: TGTGCCATCAGTGAGTCTTTCGGAGATCAGCCCCAGCATTTT.